This TCR beta chain was identified in a study of shared clonotypes between healthy human individuals (dated by TCRdb to about 2020). About the investigation overall: Three men and two women, aged 18 to 49 years, made up the cohort. For each donor, CD4 naive and CD4 memory were each given three plates, CD8 naive was given two plates, and CD8 memory was given one plate. To estimate repertoire size and how much clonotypes are shared between individuals, the study performed deep sequencing of blood TCR repertoires from roughly five healthy adults. Different laboratories and diverse techniques were used to prepare libraries and sequence TCR repertoires, to increase sequencing depth and limit assay-specific biases. Per donor, leukapheresis produced somewhere between about 0.94 and 9.5 billion PBMCs.

Using the deep immunoSEQ assay, multiplex PCR amplified TCR CDR3 regions from genomic DNA. Genomic DNA extracted from each cell subset was distributed evenly over all wells of several immunoSEQ 96-well plates, and each plate served as one replicate. For sorted subsets, 200 to 250 ng of genomic DNA, equivalent to around 31,000 T cell genomes, went into each replicate PCR. The purified libraries were quantified using a Qubit 3.0 fluorometer, sized with a Bioanalyzer 2100, and then quantified again using the KAPA Library Quantification kit. Every immunoSEQ 96-well plate was sequenced on a separate single-read 150-cycle Illumina NextSeq 550 flow cell. The paper's data handling went like this. Because only junctional sequences without quality scores were contained in the immunoSEQ output, filtering matching that applied to full-length reads could not be performed. Sequences were annotated with PyIR, a Python wrapper for IgBLAST v1.9, and V/J genes and CDR3 were assigned using IMGT germline references. Reads were filtered out if the reads had weak V/J assignments (E-value above 1e-6), no CDR3, stop codons, out-of-frame junctions, or ambiguous translated residues. V3J clonotypes were defined as sequences sharing an identical inferred V gene, J gene, and CDR3 amino acid sequence. Percentage overlap between repertoires was calculated by dividing the number of shared unique clonotypes by the size of the smaller repertoire. RTK rarefaction, the Chao1 estimator, and Recon v2.1 estimates of unobserved clonotypes were used to assess repertoire richness. Generation probabilities were computed with OLGA for all TCRbeta clonotypes obtained by the gDNA method from four donors. Imported from immuneACCESS, the table was reduced by TCRdb to in-frame sequences with V and J called. These copies leave out some clones; in studies compared against another copy, an unresolved V gene accounts for under half, and the cause of the remainder is not known. V and J calls and clone size are given by that table; D and trimming were obtained from the DNA. The sample table records some 690,000 clones; 90% of these occur just once. The ten largest clones represent 34% of the sample.

General findings and caveats noted by the study authors: Estimated clonotype richness was generally larger for naive than for memory subsets. Sampling was restricted to blood, and TCR repertoires in tissues likely differ from the TCR repertoires found in blood. Even with the large sequencing depth, rarefaction of the sorted-subset datasets indicated that sequencing was incomplete. Higher generation probabilities were observed for clonotypes shared by all four sorted-subset donors than for non-shared clonotypes. Pairwise subsampling indicated that sequencing depth was expected to affect the degree of clonotype sharing among donors. About 5% of naive CD4, around 3.6% of naive CD8, roughly 2.4% of memory CD4, and 0.4% of memory CD8 clonotypes were shared across a few donors. Because the study included a small number of donors, the genetic and exposure-history diversity represented was limited.

Regarding this clone: Its antigen specificity is not known. The record has no base qualities; no much larger clone is one base away.

Sequences SQVTM (CDR1) and ANQGSEA (CDR2) are obtained from the germline V gene. The CDR3 goes from the cysteine to the phenylalanine over 14 residues. The CDR3 DNA has 42 bases and is translated from base 1. Trimming leaves V shorter by 6 bases and J shorter by 6 bases, with the junction holding 8 bases beyond the gene matches. Donors were healthy HIV-negative adults with no recently reported acute infections or vaccinations. Every donor was a Caucasian adult living in Nashville, Tennessee, USA. CD8 memory samples were composed of magnetically selected CD45RO+ cells combined with CCR7-negative CD45RA+ effector memory (TemRA) cells. Blood was collected by leukapheresis, and PBMCs were isolated by Ficoll-Histopaque density gradient centrifugation and then cryopreserved in liquid nitrogen vapor phase. Analytical flow cytometry was used to check the purity and quantity of each magnetically sorted T cell population. Each sorted fraction had its genomic DNA isolated and then quantified by UV absorbance on a Nanodrop 2000c.

The chain joins TRBV29-1 to TRBJ2-1, with TRBD2 matching 10 junction bases. The sample consisted of memory CD8+ T cells from PBMCs. Explained via the paper, the cell subset or site label denotes: CD45RO+ cells pooled with CCR7-negative TemRA cells. The clonotype originates from a man younger than 30 in good health. Some clones in this sample may be carry-over from other donors' samples. This receptor has the CDR3 CSVVLAGVRNEQFF. The DNA sequence reads TGCAGCGTCGTTCTAGCGGGAGTGCGCAATGAGCAGTTCTTC.